These 18 T cell receptor beta chains originate from one sample sequenced in a study of T cell changes during pregnancy in multiple sclerosis. Generated by immunoSEQ multiplex PCR, the TCRdb table keeps only in-frame clones and is missing some. The sample includes roughly 80,000 clones, 92% seen only once; the top ten take more than 1.4%. The material was peripheral blood, obtained before pregnancy. The receptors shown here come from a female donor with multiple sclerosis, enrolled in a pregnancy study.

The chain employs TRBV18 and TRBJ2-3, with D maybe TRBD1 (6 bases). Germline V gene data show CDR1 as KGHSH and CDR2 as LQKENI. Trimming cost V 3 bases and J 5 bases, with 12 bases left between them. This CDR3 comprises 14 residues. The chain's CDR3 is CASSPGHQKDTQYF. As DNA, the CDR3 is TGTGCCAGCTCACCGGGACACCAGAAAGATACGCAGTATTTT. The entire variable domain, with the rest obtained from reference TRBV18 and TRBJ2-3, is as follows: NAGVMQNPRHLVRRRGQEARLRCSPMKGHSHVYWYRQLPEEGLKFMVYLQKENIIDESGMPKERFSAEFPKEGPSILRIQQVVRGDSAAYFCASSPGHQKDTQYFGPGTRLTVL.

This clone was recorded a few times. The V call is TRBV6-5, the J call TRBJ1-6; D possibly corresponds to TRBD1 (5 bases). V lost 7 bases to trimming and J lost 7 bases, with 17 bases between them. CDR1 MNHEY and CDR2 SVGAGI come from the germline V gene. This CDR3 contains 15 residues. CDR3: CASTSGAERNSPLHF. The CDR3, as DNA: TGTGCCAGCACATCTGGGGCAGAACGAAATTCACCCCTCCACTTT.

The sample holds one count of this clone. The chain is built from TRBV6-4 and TRBJ2-3, with D perhaps matching TRBD2 (6 bases). Germline V gene data show CDR1 as MRHNA and CDR2 as SNTAGT. The CDR3 loop spans 14 amino acids. Trimming shortened V by 5 bases and J by 3 bases, and 12 bases separated the two germline ends. CDR3 loop: CASSISGGTDTQYF. The CDR3 DNA sequence: TGTGCCAGCAGTATTTCTGGGGGGACAGATACGCAGTATTTT.

This clone occurred once. J is TRBJ1-6 and V is TRBV4-1; tentatively, D is TRBD1 (5 bases). With 3 bases removed from V and 0 bases from J, the gap between germline ends came to 12 bases. The CDR3 sequence is 17 residues long. Germline CDR1 is MGHRA and CDR2 is YSYEKL. The DNA of the CDR3 is TGCGCCAGCAGCCACCAACAGGAGTCCTCCTATAATTCACCCCTCCACTTT. Translation gives CASSHQQESSYNSPLHF.

The V and J genes are TRBV5-5 and TRBJ2-2; D is uncertain. The CDR3 sequence is 15 residues long. CDR1 is SGHKS and CDR2 is YYEKEE in the germline V gene (reference sequence). V gave up 2 bases and J gave up 4 bases, with 12 bases separating them. This CDR3 is CASSFSTTSTGELFF. The CDR3 DNA reads as TGTGCCAGCAGCTTCTCCACTACCTCCACCGGGGAGCTGTTTTTT. The variable domain in full, completed from reference TRBV5-5 and TRBJ2-2, reads DAGVTQSPTHLIKTRGQQVTLRCSPISGHKSVSWYQQVLGQGPQFIFQYYEKEERGRGNFPDRFSARQFPNYSSELNVNALLLGDSALYLCASSFSTTSTGELFFGEGSRLTVL.

This chain links TRBV4-2 with TRBJ2-3; D unclear. Looked up from germline, CDR1 is LGHNA and CDR2 is YNFKEQ. V lost 0 bases and J 6 bases, leaving 4 bases between the germline ends. This CDR3 has 12 residues. This chain's CDR3 is CASSQDEDTQYF. The CDR3 DNA reads TGTGCCAGCAGCCAAGATGAGGATACGCAGTATTTT.

This sequence joins TRBV9 and TRBJ1-1; a possible D gene is TRBD1 (5 bases). Germline lookup yields CDR1 SGDLS and CDR2 YYNGEE. The CDR3 length is 12 residues. Trimming left V 4 bases short and J 3 bases short, with 7 bases between. In nucleotides, the CDR3 is TGTGCCAGCAGCCCCAGGGACACTGAAGCTTTCTTT. Residues: CASSPRDTEAFF.

This chain joins TRBV13 and TRBJ2-5; D might be TRBD2 (7 bases). Germline V gene sequence: CDR1 PRHDT, CDR2 FYEKMQ (reference sequence). The germline V and J ends were trimmed by 4 bases and 2 bases, with 20 bases remaining between them. There are 17 residues in the CDR3. The CDR3 sequence: CASSSVRGGGPQETQYF. DNA of the CDR3: TGTGCCAGCAGCTCGGTTCGAGGGGGGGGTCCTCAAGAGACCCAGTACTTC.

The chain employs TRBV27 and TRBJ2-6, with a tentative D call TRBD1 (6 bases). Trimming shortened V by 3 bases and J by 0 bases, and 9 bases separated the two germline ends. The V gene's germline CDR1 is MNHEY and CDR2 SMNVEV (reference sequence). CDR3 length: 16 residues. CDR3 protein: CASSFGRGSGANVLTF. CDR3 sequence (DNA): TGTGCCAGCAGTTTCGGCAGGGGCTCTGGGGCCAACGTCCTGACTTTC.

The J gene is TRBJ1-3, the V gene TRBV9, with D perhaps TRBD1 (5 bases). Germline V gives CDR1 SGDLS, CDR2 YYNGEE. The CDR3 runs to 16 residues. Trimming removed 0 bases from V and 0 bases from J, with 10 bases in between. CDR3 sequence reads: CASSVDVGDSGNTIYF. For the CDR3, the DNA is TGTGCCAGCAGCGTAGATGTAGGGGACTCTGGAAACACCATATATTTT.

This sequence joins TRBV19 and TRBJ1-1; unclear D gene. Germline CDR1 reads LNHDA; CDR2 reads SQIVND (reference sequence). The CDR3 has 13 amino acids. V lost 7 bases and J lost 0, with 9 bases in between. In DNA, the CDR3 is TGTGCCAGTATTCCGAACATGAACACTGAAGCTTTCTTT. It codes for CASIPNMNTEAFF.

V gene TRBV10-3 combines with J gene TRBJ2-5, with a tentative D call TRBD2 (5 bases). V was trimmed by 11 bases and J by 5 bases, leaving 18 bases between them. The CDR3 has 13 residues. The germline V gene has CDR1 ENHRY and CDR2 SYGVKD. CDR3 amino acids: CAFKADYGETQYF. The CDR3, as DNA: TGTGCCTTTAAAGCGGATTACGGGGAGACCCAGTACTTC.

The chain has TRBV9 and TRBJ1-1, with TRBD1 as a possible D gene (6 bases). This CDR3 region has 14 residues. Germline values: CDR1 SGDLS, CDR2 YYNGEE. Trimming took 0 bases from V and 7 from J, leaving 13 bases between them. CDR3 bases: TGTGCCAGCAGCGTAGGGGGAGGGGGAGGTGAAGCTTTCTTT. Protein product: CASSVGGGGGEAFF. Using reference TRBV9 and TRBJ1-1 for the parts outside the CDR3, the full variable domain is DSGVTQTPKHLITATGQRVTLRCSPRSGDLSVYWYQQSLDQGLQFLIQYYNGEERAKGNILERFSAQQFPDLHSELNLSSLELGDSALYFCASSVGGGGGEAFFGQGTRLTVV.

The sample holds one count of this clone. The genes are TRBV27 and TRBJ1-1; maybe TRBD1 (5 bases). The V and J ends lost 6 bases and 2 bases respectively, with 13 bases between them. The germline V gene encodes CDR1 MNHEY and CDR2 SMNVEV (reference sequence). CDR3 length: 14 residues. For the CDR3, the DNA is TGTGCCAGCAGACCAGGGAGGTCCAACACTGAAGCTTTCTTT. Its translation is CASRPGRSNTEAFF.

The chain is built from TRBV7-2 and TRBJ2-7; 13 bases map to TRBD2. V shed 0 bases and J 6 bases; nucleotides not matched to a gene: 5. From germline, CDR1 is SGHTA and CDR2 FQGNSA. There are 16 residues in the CDR3. CDR3 in DNA: TGTGCCAGCAGCTTAGCACTAGCGGGGGGGCAGCGCGAGCAGTACTTC. Residues: CASSLALAGGQREQYF.

The chain has TRBV4-1 and TRBJ2-5; a possible D gene is TRBD1 (6 bases). Germline CDR1 MGHRA, CDR2 YSYEKL. The CDR3 totals 17 residues. Trimming took off 2 bases at V and 5 bases at J, with 21 bases between the two ends. DNA for the CDR3: TGCGCCAGCAGCCAAACCCCCGCCACTACAGGGCGGGAGACCCAGTACTTC. Protein: CASSQTPATTGRETQYF.

The chain couples TRBV2 to TRBJ1-1; D ambiguous. Germline V CDR1 and CDR2: SNHLY, FYNNEI. V was cut by 3 bases and J by 1 base, with 9 bases left in between. This CDR3 contains 14 residues. CDR3 residues: CASSEEGENTEAFF. The CDR3 DNA follows: TGTGCCAGCAGTGAGGAGGGAGAGAACACTGAAGCTTTCTTT.

The rearrangement links TRBV30 to TRBJ2-3; no firm D call. The CDR3 contains 12 residues. V shed 2 bases and J shed 1 base, with 4 bases lying between them. Germline values: CDR1 GTSNPN, CDR2 SVGIG (reference sequence). The CDR3: CAWSPGTDTQYF. CDR3 in DNA: TGTGCCTGGAGTCCGGGCACAGATACGCAGTATTTT. The full variable domain, completed using reference TRBV30 and TRBJ2-3, is SQTIHQWPATLVQPVGSPLSLECTVEGTSNPNLYWYRQAAGRGLQLLFYSVGIGQISSEVPQNLSASRPQDRQFILSSKKLLLSDSGFYLCAWSPGTDTQYFGPGTRLTVL.